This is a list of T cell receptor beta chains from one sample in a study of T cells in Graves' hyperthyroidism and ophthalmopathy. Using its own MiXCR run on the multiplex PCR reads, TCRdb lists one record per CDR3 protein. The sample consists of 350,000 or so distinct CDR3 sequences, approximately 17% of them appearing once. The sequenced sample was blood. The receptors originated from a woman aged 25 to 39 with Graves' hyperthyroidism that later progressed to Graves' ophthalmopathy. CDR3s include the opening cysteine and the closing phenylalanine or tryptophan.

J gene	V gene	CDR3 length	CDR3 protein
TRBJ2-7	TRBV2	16	CASTDGDRTLNYEQYF
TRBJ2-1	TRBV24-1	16	CATSDLSGGAYNEQFF
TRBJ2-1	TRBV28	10	CASSYNEQFF
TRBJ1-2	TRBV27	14	CASSYTGNGYGYTF
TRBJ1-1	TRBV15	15	CATSNNRGIGTEAFF
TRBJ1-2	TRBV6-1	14	CASSEWGLGYGYTF
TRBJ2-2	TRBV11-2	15	CASSLGTFPVGDLFF
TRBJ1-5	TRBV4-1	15	CASSQQENSNQPQHF
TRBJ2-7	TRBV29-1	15	CSADVQGSGSYEQYF
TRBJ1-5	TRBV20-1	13	CSASGRLDQPQHF
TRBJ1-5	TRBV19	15	CASSIVGQPNQPQHF
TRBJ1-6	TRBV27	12	CASGPPGRSLHF
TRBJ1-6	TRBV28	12	CASSIDPSPLHF
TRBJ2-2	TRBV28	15	CASSPRGFGTGELFF
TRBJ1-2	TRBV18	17	CASSPLLGHLPHYGYTF
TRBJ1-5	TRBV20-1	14	CSASPLQGAQPQHF
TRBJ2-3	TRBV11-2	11	CASSNGETQYF
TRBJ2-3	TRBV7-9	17	CASSSIAGYYPPDTQYF
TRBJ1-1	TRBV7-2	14	CASSDMGRNTEAFF
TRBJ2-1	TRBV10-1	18	CASSDTSGGPRSYNEQFF
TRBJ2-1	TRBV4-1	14	CASSQVGKHIEQFF
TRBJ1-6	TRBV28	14	CASRLDRGQSPLHF
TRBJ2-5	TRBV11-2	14	CASSPQSGGGTQYF
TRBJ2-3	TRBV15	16	CATSRNSGGARDTQYF
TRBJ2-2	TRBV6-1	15	CASRRDRVDTGELFF
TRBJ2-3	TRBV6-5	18	CASSYDRQWTSSTDTQYF
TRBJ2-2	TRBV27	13	CASNRIRGGELFF
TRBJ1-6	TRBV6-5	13	CASSYRVRGTLHF
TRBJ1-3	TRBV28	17	CASIGWEGIRSGNTIYF
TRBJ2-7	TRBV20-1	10	CSALFYEQYF
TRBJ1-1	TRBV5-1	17	CASSLAWGSFLGTEAFF
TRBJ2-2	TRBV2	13	CASRGARTGELFF
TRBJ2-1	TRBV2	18	CASSERIITSGGVDEQFF
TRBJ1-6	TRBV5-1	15	CASSLYSSYYSPLHF
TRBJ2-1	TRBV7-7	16	CASSPIAGLSYNEQFF
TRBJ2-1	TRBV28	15	CASSLLGAGSGEQFF
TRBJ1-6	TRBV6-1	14	CASRDRGGNSPLHF
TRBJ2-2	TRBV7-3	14	CASSSSGGTGELFF
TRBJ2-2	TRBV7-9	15	CASRRPGQGAGELFF
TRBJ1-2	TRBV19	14	CASESPGQGYGYTF
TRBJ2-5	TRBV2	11	CASSPSGTQYF
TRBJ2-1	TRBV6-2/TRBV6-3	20	CASSYSIMALAGGSGLRQFF